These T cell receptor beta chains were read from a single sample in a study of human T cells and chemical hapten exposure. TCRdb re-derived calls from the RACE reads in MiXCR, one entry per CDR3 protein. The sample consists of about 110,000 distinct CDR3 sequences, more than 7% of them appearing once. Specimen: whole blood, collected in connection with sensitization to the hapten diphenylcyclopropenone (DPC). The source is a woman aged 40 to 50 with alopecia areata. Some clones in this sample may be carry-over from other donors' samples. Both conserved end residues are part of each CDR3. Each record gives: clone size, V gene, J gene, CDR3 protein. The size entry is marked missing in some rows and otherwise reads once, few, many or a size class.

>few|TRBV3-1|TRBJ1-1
CASSQWTGGQSPEAFF
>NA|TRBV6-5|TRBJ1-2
CASSYSLGQGYGYTF
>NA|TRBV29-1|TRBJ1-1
CSVEGVLNTEAFF
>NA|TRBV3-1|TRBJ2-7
CASSRSQEYEQYF
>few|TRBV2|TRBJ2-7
CASSATGGAGRYEQYF
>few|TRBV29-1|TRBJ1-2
CSVDPGAFANYGYTF
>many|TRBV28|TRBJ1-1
CASSPPGQGGTEAFF
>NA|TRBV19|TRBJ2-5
CASRPRQGILETQYF
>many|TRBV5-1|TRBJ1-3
CASSLGGTSSGNTIYF
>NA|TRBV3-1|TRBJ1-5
CASSQAMGSNQPQHF
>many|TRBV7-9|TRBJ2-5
CASSPRQGWQQETQYF
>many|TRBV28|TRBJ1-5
CASSLAGQGAPQPQHF
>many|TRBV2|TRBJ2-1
CASSVEGSYNEQFF
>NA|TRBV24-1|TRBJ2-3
CATSPRPGSSTDTQYF
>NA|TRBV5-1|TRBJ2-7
CASSSRDSYEQYF
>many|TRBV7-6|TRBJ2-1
CASSLAGTSGGYEQFF
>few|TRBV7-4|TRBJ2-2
CASSSGGTSHTGELFF
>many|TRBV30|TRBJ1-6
CAPLYGQGPIPLHF
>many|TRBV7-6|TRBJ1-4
CASSLRGQDEKLFF
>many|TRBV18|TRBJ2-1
CASSQPGRNRIYNEQFF